The 9 T cell receptor beta chains presented below share a single source sample, sequenced in a study of T cells after somatic rescue of genetic block. Data came from immunoSEQ multiplex PCR; TCRdb stores just in-frame clones and leaves some out. In the table there are 7,500 to 8,500 clones, approximately 79% of which are singletons. The sequencing sample was made of peripheral blood mononuclear cells (PBMCs). These receptors came from a boy under 18.

The rearrangement links TRBV4-1 to TRBJ1-1; unclear D gene. The V and J ends lost 3 bases and 1 base respectively, with 9 bases between them. The CDR3 length is 14 residues. Germline-derived CDR1 and CDR2 are MGHRA and YSYEKL. CDR3 protein: CASSHPWGNTEAFF. The CDR3 DNA is TGCGCCAGCAGCCATCCGTGGGGGAACACTGAAGCTTTCTTT.

This clone is a singleton in its sample. The gene calls are TRBV2 and TRBJ1-5; no reliable D call. CDR3 length: 12 residues. Germline V gene sequence: CDR1 SNHLY, CDR2 FYNNEI. The V and J ends lost 2 bases and 8 bases respectively, with 7 bases between them. Here the CDR3 reads CASSEQREPQHF. The CDR3 nucleotides are TGTGCCAGCAGTGAACAGCGTGAGCCCCAGCATTTT.

Here the CDR3 reads CASSLEGGGGEKLFF. In DNA form, the CDR3 reads TGTGCCAGCAGCTTAGAAGGAGGGGGCGGAGAAAAACTGTTTTTT. The genes are TRBV7-9 and TRBJ1-4; 7 bases map to TRBD1. The J segment lost 8 bases and the V segment lost 1 base, leaving 7 bases of the junction unmatched. From germline, CDR1 is SEHNR and CDR2 FQNEAQ (reference sequence). The length of the CDR3 is 15 residues.

This clone came up once. V usage is TRBV7-2 and J usage is TRBJ1-1, with TRBD1 matching over 7 bases. CDR3 length: 15 residues. Unmatched junction bases numbered 6, after V lost 1 base and J lost 4 bases. The V gene's germline CDR1 is SGHTA and CDR2 FQGNSA. In DNA form, the CDR3 reads TGTGCCAGCAGCTTAGTGATCAGGGGGGGCACTGAAGCTTTCTTT. This translates into CASSLVIRGGTEAFF.

This rearrangement joins TRBV28 to TRBJ1-1; D is unresolved. CDR3 length: 12 amino acids. V was trimmed by 5 bases and J by 11 bases, leaving 15 bases between them. The germline gives CDR1 MDHEN, CDR2 SYDVKM. The CDR3, as DNA: TGTGCCAGCAGTCCAGCTCCCCGGTGGGCTTTCTTT. Amino acid sequence: CASSPAPRWAFF.

For this clone: The CDR3 end shows no conserved phenylalanine or tryptophan, and so a read error is likely. The limits of the CDR3 on the DNA are not certain, so only TCRdb's listed CDR3 is given. The rearrangement joins TRBV4-3 to TRBJ1-2. The length of the CDR3 is 13 amino acids, counting both ends. Per the germline V gene, CDR1 is LGHNA and CDR2 is YSLEER. CDR3 region: CASSLVSGRRKTY.

In its sample, this clone was seen a few times. The J gene is TRBJ1-1, the V gene TRBV7-6, with no clear D. The germline V and J ends were trimmed by 2 bases and 5 bases, with 9 bases remaining between them. The CDR3 is 13 amino acids. Germline CDR1 is SGHVS and CDR2 is FNYEAQ. CDR3 in amino acids: CASSLRVGTEAFF. CDR3 in DNA: TGTGCCAGCAGCTTAAGGGTCGGTACTGAAGCTTTCTTT.

This clone was observed a single time. The J gene is TRBJ2-3, the V gene TRBV4-2; the match to TRBD2 covers 8 bases. This CDR3 is built from 16 residues. Looked up from germline, CDR1 is LGHNA and CDR2 is YNFKEQ. V shed 4 bases and J 4 bases; nucleotides not matched to a gene: 10. The CDR3 region has the DNA TGTGCCAGCAGCCCCAGCCAGCGGGGGACGTCAGATACGCAGTATTTT. Its protein product is CASSPSQRGTSDTQYF.

The chain employs TRBV29-1 and TRBJ1-2, with D possibly TRBD1 on 5 matching bases. Germline assignment: CDR1 SQVTM and CDR2 ANQGSEA. The CDR3 is 11 residues long. V lost 7 bases, J lost 2 bases, and 8 bases lay in between. CDR3 coding DNA: TGCAGCGGTAGACAGAACTATGGCTACACCTTC. This codes for CSGRQNYGYTF.